This TCR beta chain was recovered during a study of beta chain features in type 1 diabetes. Whole-study findings and limits: A closer apparent resemblance between naive, central memory and Treg TCRB repertoires was seen in patients than in healthy donors. PCR might pick shorter templates more often, in the same way for patients and controls. TCRB CDR3 length was moderately but significantly reduced in all four CD4+ subsets of Type 1 diabetes patients. No resolution was reached here on whether HLA type influences TCRB rearrangement.

Every bit of the isolated RNA underwent reverse transcription, so sequencing read expressed TCRB transcripts. The method was immunoSEQ multiplex PCR; TCRdb's version includes in-frame clones alone and lacks a portion of them. This table has approximately 120,000 clones, approximately 37% appearing once. V dropped 5 bases and J dropped 1 base, with 9 bases sitting between them. Germline V gives CDR1 SGHNT, CDR2 YYREEE (reference sequence). The CDR3 runs 13 residues. With respect to this clone: What it recognizes is unknown.

Input material: stem cell memory CD4+ T cells from blood. The TCR sequence derives from a woman aged 18 to 35 in good health. V gene TRBV5-4 combines with J gene TRBJ1-1; D not certain. CDR3 DNA sequence: TGTGCCAGCAGGGTACTTAGGAACACTGAAGCTTTCTTT. Translating gives CASRVLRNTEAFF.